The clone carrying this T cell receptor beta chain was recorded a few times. Original processing methods: The authors estimated nucleated cell counts from reference gene primer amplification. Sequenced by immunoSEQ multiplex PCR; TCRdb stores in-frame clones only, minus some. The D gene and trimming were derived from the DNA, and the V and J assignments and clone size from that table. The data show about 78,000 clones, with approximately 91% seen just once and roughly 3% held by the top ten. These data come from a study of blood T cell repertoires in COVID-19. Study at large: Donors in the United States, Italy and Spain gave samples during acute or convalescent COVID-19. T cells, B-cell-depleted T cells, or PBMCs supplied cDNA or gDNA.

The sequenced sample consisted of peripheral blood. This receptor was obtained from a man in his sixties or seventies with active or convalescent COVID-19.

In DNA form, the CDR3 reads TGTGCCAGCAGCCCGACCGGGACAGGGGGCAACACTGAAGCTTTCTTT. Translated, it gives CASSPTGTGGNTEAFF. The V and J genes are TRBV3-1 (or the pseudogene TRBV3-2) and TRBJ1-1; 12 nucleotides match TRBD1. This CDR3 spans 16 amino acids. V was pared by 4 bases and J by 2 bases, with 5 bases of the junction left unmatched. Germline values: CDR1 LGHDT, CDR2 YNNKEL (reference sequence).